Below, 25 T cell receptor beta chains from the same sample are listed, as sequenced in a study of T cells after yellow fever vaccination. TCRdb processed the 5' RACE reads anew with MiXCR; each CDR3 protein has one entry. The table records a few hundred thousand distinct CDR3 sequences, less than 8.5% of them present only once. Specimen: CD4+ T cells sorted from PBMCs, collected 15 days after the yellow fever booster vaccination. These receptor sequences come from a man aged 25 to 40 who received the YFV17D yellow fever vaccine.

This clonotype was seen more than once but under ten times. J is TRBJ2-5 and V is TRBV7-2; TRBD2 matches 7 bases. Germline V gene sequence: CDR1 SGHTA, CDR2 FQGNSA. V lost 5 bases, J lost 2 bases, and 8 bases stayed unmatched. CDR3 size: 15 residues. The CDR3 is CASSSRASGQETQYF. The CDR3 DNA follows: TGTGCCAGCAGCAGTCGGGCTAGCGGTCAAGAGACCCAGTACTTC. Based on the CDR3 plus reference TRBV7-2 and TRBJ2-5, the full variable domain is GAGVSQSPSNKVTEKGKDVELRCDPISGHTALYWYRQSLGQGLEFLIYFQGNSAPDKSGLPSDRFSAERTGGSVSTLTIQRTQQEDSAVYLCASSSRASGQETQYFGPGTRLLVL.

CDR3 in DNA: TGTGCCAGTAGTATTGGGGAGGGCAACACTGAAGCTTTCTTT. Residues: CASSIGEGNTEAFF. J is TRBJ1-1 and V is TRBV19; D is unresolved. This CDR3 has 14 residues. V shed 3 bases and J shed 2 bases, with 10 bases lying between them. CDR1 and CDR2 (germline): LNHDA, SQIVND (reference sequence).

There are a few counts of this clonotype. This sequence joins TRBV7-2 and TRBJ2-7; D gene unclear. V lost 4 bases and J lost 2, with 12 bases in between. The CDR3 length is 14 residues. Germline loops: CDR1 SGHTA, CDR2 FQGNSA. This CDR3 reads CASSSLDNPYEQYF. In DNA, the CDR3 is TGTGCCAGCAGCTCGCTAGATAACCCCTACGAGCAGTACTTC.

The chain is built from TRBV19 and TRBJ2-1, with 8 bases that match TRBD2. The CDR3 is made up of 15 amino acids. V gave up 4 bases and J gave up 4 bases; unmatched junction bases: 6. Germline assignment: CDR1 LNHDA and CDR2 SQIVND (reference sequence). The CDR3 region has the DNA TGTGCCAGTAGTACCCGACTAGCGACTTACAATGAGCAGTTCTTC. Its translation: CASSTRLATYNEQFF.

The CDR3 coding sequence is TGTGCCAGCAGCTTAGATGTGGCAGGGGGTGGCTACACCTTC. It yields the protein CASSLDVAGGGYTF. The chain is built from TRBV7-2 and TRBJ1-2; 7 nucleotides line up with TRBD1. The CDR3 spans 14 residues. With 1 base clipped from V and 7 bases from J, the junction kept 6 bases outside the gene matches. Germline V gene lookup returns CDR1 SGHTA and CDR2 FQGNSA. Full variable domain (missing parts from reference TRBV7-2 and TRBJ1-2): GAGVSQSPSNKVTEKGKDVELRCDPISGHTALYWYRQSLGQGLEFLIYFQGNSAPDKSGLPSDRFSAERTGGSVSTLTIQRTQQEDSAVYLCASSLDVAGGGYTFGSGTRLTVV.

The rearrangement links TRBV5-1 to TRBJ2-5; D is unresolved. Trimming removed 0 bases at V and 3 bases at J, with 6 bases between. CDR1 is SGHRS, CDR2 YFSETQ, per germline. CDR3 length: 13 amino acids. The CDR3 protein is CASSLGDEETQYF. Here the CDR3 DNA reads TGCGCCAGCAGCTTGGGCGACGAAGAGACCCAGTACTTC.

This clonotype appeared a few times. The V and J genes are TRBV6-1 and TRBJ2-5, with 14 bases fitting TRBD2. From germline, CDR1 is MNHNS and CDR2 SASEGT. This CDR3 region has 16 residues. The V segment lost 6 bases and the J segment 3 bases; nucleotides outside the gene matches: 6. The CDR3 region is CASSGTSGSREETQYF. The CDR3 coding sequence is TGTGCCAGCAGCGGGACTAGCGGGAGTCGTGAAGAGACCCAGTACTTC.

The chain combines TRBV4-3 with TRBJ1-6; D may be TRBD1 (5 bases). Trimming took 0 bases from V and 10 from J, leaving 13 bases between them. CDR1 and CDR2 from the germline V gene are LGHNA and YSLEER. CDR3 length equals 15 residues. CDR3 DNA sequence: TGCGCCAGCAGCCAAGAGGAGAAGGGGAGATCACCCCTCCACTTT. Its protein product is CASSQEEKGRSPLHF.

The gene calls are TRBV25-1 and TRBJ1-5; D may be TRBD1 (5 bases). Germline values: CDR1 MGHDK, CDR2 SYGVNS. V shed 4 bases and J shed 9 bases, with 7 bases lying between them. The CDR3 length is 11 residues. The CDR3 is CASSGGGPQHF. The CDR3, as DNA: TGTGCCAGCAGTGGGGGGGGGCCCCAGCATTTT.

This clonotype has only a few counts. The gene calls are TRBV20-1 and TRBJ2-3, with 7 positions matching TRBD2. This CDR3 has 13 amino acids. Trimming at V came to 4 bases and at J to 4 bases, leaving 5 bases not matched to a gene. Germline CDR1 DFQATT, CDR2 SNEGSKA (reference sequence). The CDR3 is CSAKTSDPDTQYF. CDR3 coding DNA: TGCAGTGCTAAAACTAGCGATCCAGATACGCAGTATTTT.

A few counts support this clonotype. The chain joins TRBV6-2 or TRBV6-3 to TRBJ2-1; D possibly corresponds to TRBD2 (5 bases). This CDR3 is built from 12 residues. Trimming removed 7 bases at V and 6 bases at J, with 10 bases between. Germline V gene sequence: CDR1 MNHEY, CDR2 SVGEGT. As DNA, the CDR3 is TGTGCCAGCAAGGTAGCGTCCAATGAGCAGTTCTTC. This gives the protein CASKVASNEQFF.

The chain is built from TRBV14 and TRBJ2-1, with D possibly TRBD2 on 5 matching bases. Trimming cost V 8 bases and J 0 bases, with 8 bases left between them. The CDR3 loop spans 13 amino acids. Germline CDR1 is SGHDN and CDR2 is FVKESK. CDR3 sequence reads: CASEGYSYNEQFF. In DNA, the CDR3 is TGTGCCAGCGAGGGCTACTCCTACAATGAGCAGTTCTTC.

The table lists this clonotype with a few counts. CDR3 region: CASSYRGGGTDTQYF. The CDR3 region has the DNA TGTGCCAGCAGTTATCGAGGTGGGGGCACAGATACGCAGTATTTT. The gene calls are TRBV6-2 or TRBV6-3 and TRBJ2-3; unclear D gene. CDR1 and CDR2 (germline): MNHEY, SVGEGT. Trimming removed 3 bases at V and 1 base at J, with 11 bases between. CDR3 length: 15 residues.

Many counts were recorded for this clonotype. The genes are TRBV7-6 and TRBJ1-2, with D perhaps matching TRBD1 (5 bases). The V gene's germline CDR1 is SGHVS and CDR2 FNYEAQ. The CDR3 contains 14 residues. V was pared by 8 bases and J by 4 bases, with 17 bases between. The CDR3 is CASRPGTGSYGYTF. In nucleotides, the CDR3 is TGTGCCAGCCGGCCTGGTACAGGATCCTATGGCTACACCTTC.

In this sample, this clonotype turned up many times. Written as DNA, the CDR3 is TGTGCCAGCAGCTTAGTTTTGGTCGGGCTAGCGCGCTACCACGAGCAGTACTTC. It translates to CASSLVLVGLARYHEQYF. The chain links TRBV11-2 to TRBJ2-7; D may be TRBD2 (6 bases). In germline, CDR1 is SGHAT, CDR2 FQNNGV. Trimming shortened V by 1 base and J by 5 bases, and 24 bases separated the two germline ends. This CDR3 region has 18 residues.

The chain carries TRBV7-2 and TRBJ1-5; D remains ambiguous. V dropped 2 bases and J dropped 5 bases, with 10 bases sitting between them. The germline CDR1 and CDR2 sequences are SGHTA and FQGNSA. The CDR3 is 14 residues long. The chain's CDR3 is CASSLPGHHQPQHF. CDR3 nucleotide sequence: TGTGCCAGCAGCTTACCGGGCCATCATCAGCCCCAGCATTTT.

J is TRBJ2-1 and V is TRBV5-1; 7 bases line up with TRBD2. The CDR3 is made up of 15 amino acids. V gave up 0 bases and J gave up 4 bases; unmatched junction bases: 4. Germline V CDR1 and CDR2: SGHRS, YFSETQ. CDR3 in DNA: TGCGCCAGCAGCTTGGTCGGGGGAGGGTACAATGAGCAGTTCTTC. It specifies CASSLVGGGYNEQFF.

This clonotype was recorded a few times. The gene calls are TRBV7-2 and TRBJ2-7; D may correspond to TRBD1 or TRBD2 (5 bases each). The V end was cut by 5 bases, the J end by 2 bases, with 16 bases between. The CDR3 is made up of 15 amino acids. CDR1 is SGHTA, CDR2 FQGNSA, per germline. The CDR3 reads CASSKDLRDAYEQYF. In DNA, the CDR3 is TGTGCCAGCAGCAAAGATCTTCGGGACGCCTACGAGCAGTACTTC.

Concerning this clonotype itself: This may stem from a read error, because a much larger clone lies one nucleotide away. The chain uses TRBV3-1 and TRBJ2-5, with unresolved D. Germline CDR1 is LGHDT and CDR2 is YNNKEL (reference sequence). The CDR3 is 13 residues long. The CDR3 sequence: CASSNSPQETKYF. The CDR3, as DNA: TGTGCCAGCAGCAATAGCCCTCAAGAGACCAAGTACTTC.

This clonotype has a count of ten or more. The J gene is TRBJ1-5, the V gene TRBV7-8; D might be TRBD1 (6 bases). With 1 base removed from V and 6 bases from J, the gap between germline ends came to 10 bases. CDR3 length: 14 amino acids. Germline-derived CDR1 and CDR2 are SGHVS and FQNEAQ. CDR3 sequence reads: CASSLGGARQPQHF. The DNA of the CDR3 is TGTGCCAGCAGCTTAGGGGGGGCTCGTCAGCCCCAGCATTTT.

A few counts support this clonotype. The chain has TRBV3-1 and TRBJ2-6; D is possibly TRBD1 (6 bases). Trimming pared 5 bases from V and 0 bases from J, leaving 8 bases between. The CDR3 is 15 residues long. Germline CDR1 reads LGHDT; CDR2 reads YNNKEL (reference sequence). As DNA, the CDR3 is TGTGCCAGCAGCGGACAGAGCTCTGGGGCCAACGTCCTGACTTTC. Protein: CASSGQSSGANVLTF.

This clonotype was recorded at least ten times. This chain joins TRBV20-1 and TRBJ2-3; D is unresolved. The CDR3 loop spans 16 amino acids. V lost 4 bases, J lost 0 bases, and 17 bases lay in between. Per the germline V gene, CDR1 is DFQATT and CDR2 is SNEGSKA (reference sequence). CDR3: CSATGSTSTSTDTQYF. The CDR3, as DNA: TGCAGTGCTACTGGAAGCACATCCACGAGCACAGATACGCAGTATTTT.

The chain couples TRBV27 to TRBJ1-4; D uncertain. Per the germline V gene, CDR1 is MNHEY and CDR2 is SMNVEV (reference sequence). The CDR3 is 15 residues long. V was clipped by 7 bases and J by 5 bases, with 17 bases between them. As DNA, the CDR3 is TGTGCCAGCAACAGTTTGTACCCGACAAATGAAAAACTGTTTTTT. Its translation is CASNSLYPTNEKLFF.

This clonotype was observed a few times. V and J are TRBV20-1 and TRBJ2-1; D is tentatively TRBD1 or TRBD2 (5 bases each). Germline V gives CDR1 DFQATT, CDR2 SNEGSKA (reference sequence). The V end lost 6 bases, the J end lost 11 bases, and 23 bases lay between the germline ends. The CDR3 loop spans 14 amino acids. CDR3 nucleotides: TGCAGTGCCGAATCCGTCAGGGAAGAGGGCAAGCAGTTCTTC. The encoded protein is CSAESVREEGKQFF.

This clonotype has a handful of counts. The chain combines TRBV5-5 with TRBJ2-1; 7 nucleotides match TRBD2. The CDR3 has 15 residues. Looked up from germline, CDR1 is SGHKS and CDR2 is YYEKEE (reference sequence). Losses at the gene ends were 0 bases for V and 5 bases for J; bases not matched to a gene: 5. CDR3 coding DNA: TGTGCCAGCAGCTTGGGGCTAGCGGCAGACAATGAGCAGTTCTTC. Protein product: CASSLGLAADNEQFF.